The 25 T cell receptor beta chains below come from one sample, sequenced in a study of T-cell reconstitution after alpha-beta-depleted transplantation in children. TCRbeta library construction was performed incorporating unique molecular identifiers. One entry per CDR3 protein, called by TCRdb with MiXCR from the PCR reads. The data hold 450,000 to 550,000 distinct CDR3 sequences, with about an eighth observed a single time. The material sequenced was PBMCs, mostly from graft donor cells, taken 180 days after TCRalphabeta/CD19-depleted stem cell transplant. These receptors originate from a female patient aged 2-9 years who had a stem cell transplant for aplastic anemia, so the T cells may come from the graft donor.

The chain couples TRBV6-4 to TRBJ1-1, with 9 bases aligning to TRBD1. The CDR3 is 13 amino acids. Per the germline V gene, CDR1 is MRHNA and CDR2 is SNTAGT. The V and J ends lost 6 bases and 7 bases, in that order; junction bases with no gene match: 6. CDR3 nucleotides: TGTGCCAGCAGCGTCGGGACAGGGCATGAAGCTTTCTTT. Residues: CASSVGTGHEAFF.

This clonotype was observed a handful of times. The chain combines TRBV4-1 with TRBJ1-4, with 8 bases that match TRBD1. Germline V gene sequence: CDR1 MGHRA, CDR2 YSYEKL. The CDR3 has 17 amino acids. V trimming: 1 base; J trimming: 1 base; junction bases outside the gene matches: 5. The DNA of the CDR3 is TGCGCCAGCAGCCAAGCCAGGGGGCGCGGAACTAATGAAAAACTGTTTTTT. Translated: CASSQARGRGTNEKLFF.

In this sample, this clonotype turned up a few times. The chain uses TRBV6-6 and TRBJ2-7; maybe TRBD2 (5 bases). CDR1 is MNHNY and CDR2 is SVGAGI in the germline V gene (reference sequence). The germline V and J ends were trimmed by 4 bases and 7 bases, with 11 bases remaining between them. The CDR3 is 12 residues long. CDR3 DNA: TGTGCCAGCAGTTCCGAAACGGGAGAGCAGTACGTC. This sequence encodes CASSSETGEQYV.

This clonotype was recorded at least ten times. The genes are TRBV5-1 and TRBJ1-1; a possible D gene is TRBD1 (5 bases). Deletions cut 0 bases from V and 2 bases from J, with 11 bases between. The CDR3 runs to 15 residues. Germline loops: CDR1 SGHRS, CDR2 YFSETQ. The CDR3 sequence: CASSLARDGNTEAFF. As DNA, the CDR3 is TGCGCCAGCAGCTTGGCCCGGGACGGTAACACTGAAGCTTTCTTT.

There are a few counts of this clonotype. The chain combines TRBV4-2 with TRBJ1-4; D ambiguous. Per germline, CDR1 LGHNA and CDR2 YNFKEQ. The CDR3 sequence is 15 residues long. With 3 bases removed from V and 0 bases from J, the gap between germline ends came to 8 bases. This CDR3 is CASSHNSATNEKLFF. The DNA of the CDR3 is TGTGCCAGCAGCCACAACAGTGCAACTAATGAAAAACTGTTTTTT.

This chain uses TRBV29-1 with TRBJ2-5; the D is unclear. Germline V lookup: CDR1 SQVTM, CDR2 ANQGSEA. V lost 4 bases, J lost 1 base, and 16 bases lay in between. CDR3 length: 15 amino acids. The CDR3 here is CSVVGGAGVQETQYF. The CDR3 DNA reads TGCAGCGTTGTGGGTGGCGCTGGGGTCCAAGAGACCCAGTACTTC.

This clonotype was seen a handful of times. The V gene is TRBV20-1, the J gene TRBJ2-1, with TRBD2 matching 10 bases. V lost 3 bases to trimming and J lost 2 bases; unmatched junction nucleotides: 13. Germline CDR1 is DFQATT and CDR2 is SNEGSKA (reference sequence). The CDR3 spans 18 residues. CDR3 region: CSASPGLAINTPYNEQFF. Written as DNA, the CDR3 is TGCAGTGCTAGTCCGGGACTAGCGATAAATACCCCCTACAATGAGCAGTTCTTC.

This clonotype was counted only a few times. The rearrangement uses TRBV7-3 and TRBJ2-3; no definite D call. Trimming removed 2 bases from V and 2 bases from J, with 14 bases in between. CDR1 and CDR2 (germline): SGHTA, FQGTGA. There are 16 residues in the CDR3. CDR3 in DNA: TGTGCCAGCAGCTTAGAACCCTCACAGCTCACAGATACGCAGTATTTT. It is translated as CASSLEPSQLTDTQYF.

V gene TRBV5-8 combines with J gene TRBJ2-1, with a tentative D call TRBD2 (6 bases). V was shortened by 2 bases and J by 2 bases, with 8 bases between the two germline ends. Germline values: CDR1 SGHTS, CDR2 YDEGEE. The CDR3 loop spans 14 amino acids. CDR3: CASSFWGAYNEQFF. CDR3 DNA sequence: TGTGCCAGCAGCTTTTGGGGGGCCTACAATGAGCAGTTCTTC.

Regarding this clonotype: The junction shows a germline mismatch at one end, possibly a read error. The chain is built from TRBV11-1 and TRBJ2-7; tentatively, D is TRBD2 (6 bases). Germline V lookup: CDR1 SGHAT, CDR2 FQDESV (reference sequence). This CDR3 contains 14 residues. In DNA form, the CDR3 reads TGTGCCAGCAGCCCCCCTGGGGGGAGGTACGAGCACTACTTC. Amino acid sequence: CASSPPGGRYEHYF.

J is TRBJ2-3 and V is TRBV7-2; TRBD1 or TRBD2 may be the D gene (5 bases each). Germline loops: CDR1 SGHTA, CDR2 FQGNSA. The CDR3 totals 16 residues. Trimming shortened V by 5 bases and J by 2 bases, and 17 bases separated the two germline ends. The CDR3 protein is CASSSVRGAYTDTQYF. In DNA form, the CDR3 reads TGTGCCAGCAGCAGTGTGAGGGGAGCCTACACAGATACGCAGTATTTT. Full variable domain (missing parts from reference TRBV7-2 and TRBJ2-3): GAGVSQSPSNKVTEKGKDVELRCDPISGHTALYWYRQSLGQGLEFLIYFQGNSAPDKSGLPSDRFSAERTGGSVSTLTIQRTQQEDSAVYLCASSSVRGAYTDTQYFGPGTRLTVL.

The chain uses TRBV27 and TRBJ2-7; perhaps D is TRBD1 or TRBD2 (6 bases each). The CDR3 contains 14 residues. Trimming left V 6 bases short and J 2 bases short, with 14 bases between. Germline V gives CDR1 MNHEY, CDR2 SMNVEV (reference sequence). The CDR3 region has the DNA TGTGCCAGCAGGCCCGGGGGCGCCCCCTACGAGCAGTACTTC. Encoded protein: CASRPGGAPYEQYF.

This clonotype has more than one count but fewer than ten. The rearrangement links TRBV13 to TRBJ2-1; 9 bases fit TRBD2. V was pared by 10 bases and J by 7 bases, with 14 bases of the junction left unmatched. Germline CDR1 PRHDT, CDR2 FYEKMQ (reference sequence). The CDR3 length is 15 residues. CDR3 sequence: CATLGGRAGWNEQFF. The CDR3 nucleotides are TGTGCCACCTTGGGCGGGAGGGCAGGTTGGAATGAGCAGTTCTTC.

This clonotype was detected only once. CDR3 in amino acids: CASSRFRASDRYNEQFF. CDR3 DNA sequence: TGCGCCAGCAGCCGGTTCAGGGCTAGCGACCGCTACAATGAGCAGTTCTTC. This rearrangement joins TRBV4-3 to TRBJ2-1; D perhaps matches TRBD2 (6 bases). Trimming took off 4 bases at V and 3 bases at J, with 19 bases between the two ends. This CDR3 is 17 amino acids long. The germline V gene encodes CDR1 LGHNA and CDR2 YSLEER.

This clonotype was found a few times. The rearrangement joins TRBV5-1 to TRBJ2-7; the D gene is possibly TRBD2 (6 bases). Germline values: CDR1 SGHRS, CDR2 YFSETQ. This CDR3 region has 15 residues. Between the trimmed V and J ends, which lost 0 bases and 0 bases, there was a span of 10 bases. The CDR3 loop is CASSLEWGDSYEQYF. CDR3 in DNA: TGCGCCAGCAGCTTGGAGTGGGGGGACTCCTACGAGCAGTACTTC.

Many counts were recorded for this clonotype. This sequence joins TRBV4-3 and TRBJ2-1, with D perhaps TRBD1 or TRBD2 (5 bases each). Germline V gene data show CDR1 as LGHNA and CDR2 as YSLEER. The CDR3 runs 15 residues. V dropped 0 bases and J dropped 10 bases, with 16 bases sitting between them. The CDR3 here is CASSQEERQGEEQFF. For the CDR3, the DNA is TGCGCCAGCAGCCAAGAAGAGCGGCAGGGTGAGGAGCAGTTCTTC.

Here the CDR3 DNA reads TGTGCCAGCAGTTTAACAGGAGCCGTTTGGGAGCAGTACTTC. It yields the protein CASSLTGAVWEQYF. This rearrangement joins TRBV28 to TRBJ2-7; a weak D match, TRBD1 (5 bases). The CDR3 runs 14 residues. CDR1 and CDR2 (germline): MDHEN, SYDVKM. Trimming took off 2 bases at V and 7 bases at J, with 15 bases between the two ends.

V and J are TRBV27 and TRBJ2-5; the match to TRBD2 covers 9 bases. The CDR3 length is 15 residues. Germline V gives CDR1 MNHEY, CDR2 SMNVEV (reference sequence). Unmatched junction bases numbered 10, after V lost 6 bases and J lost 5 bases. The CDR3 loop reads CASRRAGGEVETQYF. CDR3 coding DNA: TGTGCCAGCAGAAGGGCGGGGGGGGAGGTTGAGACCCAGTACTTC.

The chain couples TRBV7-3 to TRBJ2-2; 8 nucleotides align to TRBD2. The CDR3 sequence is 15 residues long. J lost 5 bases, V lost 1 base, and 3 bases had no gene match. The V gene's germline CDR1 is SGHTA and CDR2 FQGTGA. For the CDR3, the DNA is TGTGCCAGCAGCTTAAGCGGGAGGAAGACCGGGGAGCTGTTTTTT. Protein sequence: CASSLSGRKTGELFF.

V and J are TRBV5-1 and TRBJ2-3, with D possibly being TRBD1 (6 bases). Deletions cut 1 base from V and 0 bases from J, with 12 bases between. Germline loops: CDR1 SGHRS, CDR2 YFSETQ. The CDR3 length is 16 residues. The CDR3 here is CASSLPTGTSTDTQYF. The CDR3 DNA reads TGCGCCAGCAGCTTGCCGACAGGCACTAGCACAGATACGCAGTATTTT.

In regard to this clonotype: A much larger clonotype is one base distant, so this may be a read error. J is TRBJ2-2 and V is TRBV4-2, with 12 positions matching TRBD2. The germline V gene has CDR1 LGHNA and CDR2 YNFKEQ. CDR3 length: 18 residues. Trimming removed 3 bases from V and 4 bases from J; junction bases left unmatched: 9. The CDR3 loop reads CASSHDRPSGGATGELFF. CDR3 coding DNA: TGTGCCAGCAGCCATGATAGACCTAGCGGGGGGGCCACCGGGGAGCTGTTTTTT.

This chain uses TRBV7-2 with TRBJ2-5; D unresolved. CDR3 size: 15 residues. The V end was cut by 1 base, the J end by 1 base, with 10 bases between. Germline-derived CDR1 and CDR2 are SGHTA and FQGNSA. CDR3 sequence (DNA): TGTGCCAGCAGCTTAGGAGCTTCTATCCAAGAGACCCAGTACTTC. Translation: CASSLGASIQETQYF.

The chain joins TRBV27 to TRBJ2-7, with 8 bases matching TRBD2. The CDR3 has 17 amino acids. CDR1 is MNHEY and CDR2 is SMNVEV in the germline V gene (reference sequence). Germline trimming cut 2 bases from V and 2 bases from J; bases unmatched to any gene: 11. The CDR3 DNA reads as TGTGCCAGCAGTTTAGGGGCTCTAGCGGGCCCCCCCTACGAGCAGTACTTC. It translates to CASSLGALAGPPYEQYF.

In this sample, this clonotype turned up many times. The chain links TRBV12-3 or TRBV12-4 to TRBJ1-5, with D possibly matching TRBD1 (6 bases). This CDR3 is 13 amino acids long. Trimming shortened V by 4 bases and J by 7 bases, and 11 bases separated the two germline ends. CDR3 nucleotides: TGTGCCAGCAGTTCAATGACAGGACAGCCCCAGCATTTT. Translating gives CASSSMTGQPQHF.

The chain has TRBV12-3 or TRBV12-4 and TRBJ2-1; D call uncertain. The V end lost 6 bases, the J end lost 3 bases, and 15 bases lay between the germline ends. There are 15 residues in the CDR3. The CDR3 here is CASSSYPEYYNEQFF. DNA for the CDR3: TGTGCCAGCAGCTCCTACCCGGAGTACTACAATGAGCAGTTCTTC.